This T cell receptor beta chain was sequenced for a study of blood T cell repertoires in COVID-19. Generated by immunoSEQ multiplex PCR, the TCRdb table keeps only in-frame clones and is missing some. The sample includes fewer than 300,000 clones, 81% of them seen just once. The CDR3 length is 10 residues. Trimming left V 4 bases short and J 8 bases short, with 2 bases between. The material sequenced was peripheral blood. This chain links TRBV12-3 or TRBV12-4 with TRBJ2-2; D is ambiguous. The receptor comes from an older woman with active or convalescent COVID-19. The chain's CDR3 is CASSSGELFF. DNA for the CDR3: TGTGCCAGCAGTTCGGGGGAGCTGTTTTTT.